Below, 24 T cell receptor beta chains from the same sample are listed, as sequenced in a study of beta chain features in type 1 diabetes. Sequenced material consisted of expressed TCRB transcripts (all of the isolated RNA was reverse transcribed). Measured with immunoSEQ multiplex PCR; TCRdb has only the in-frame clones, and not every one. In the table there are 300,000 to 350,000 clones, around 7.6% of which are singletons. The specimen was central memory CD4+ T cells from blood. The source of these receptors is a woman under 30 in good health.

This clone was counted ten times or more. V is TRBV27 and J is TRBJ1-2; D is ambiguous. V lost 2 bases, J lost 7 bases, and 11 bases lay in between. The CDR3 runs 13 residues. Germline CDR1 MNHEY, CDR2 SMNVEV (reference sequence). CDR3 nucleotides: TGTGCCAGCAGTTTAAGATTTGGGGTTGGCTACACCTTC. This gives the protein CASSLRFGVGYTF.

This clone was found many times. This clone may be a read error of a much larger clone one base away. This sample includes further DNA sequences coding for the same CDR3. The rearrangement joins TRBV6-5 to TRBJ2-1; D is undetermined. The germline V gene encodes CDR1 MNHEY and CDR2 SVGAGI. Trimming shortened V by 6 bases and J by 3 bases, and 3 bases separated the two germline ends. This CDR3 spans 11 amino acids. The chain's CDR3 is CASSLYNEQFF. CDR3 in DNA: TGTGCCAGCAGCCTCTACAATGAGCAGTTCTTC.

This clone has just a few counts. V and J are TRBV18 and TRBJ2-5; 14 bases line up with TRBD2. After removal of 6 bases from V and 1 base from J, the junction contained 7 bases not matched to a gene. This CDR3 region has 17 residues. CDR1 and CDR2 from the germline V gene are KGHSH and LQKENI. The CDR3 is CASSPGLAGVGQETQYF. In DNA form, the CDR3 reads TGTGCCAGCTCGCCGGGACTAGCGGGAGTGGGCCAAGAGACCCAGTACTTC.

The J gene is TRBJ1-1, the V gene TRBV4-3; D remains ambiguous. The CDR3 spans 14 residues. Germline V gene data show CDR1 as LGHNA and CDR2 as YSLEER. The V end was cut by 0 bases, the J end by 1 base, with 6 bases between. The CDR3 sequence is CASSQDWRNTEAFF. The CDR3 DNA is TGCGCCAGCAGCCAAGATTGGCGGAACACTGAAGCTTTCTTT.

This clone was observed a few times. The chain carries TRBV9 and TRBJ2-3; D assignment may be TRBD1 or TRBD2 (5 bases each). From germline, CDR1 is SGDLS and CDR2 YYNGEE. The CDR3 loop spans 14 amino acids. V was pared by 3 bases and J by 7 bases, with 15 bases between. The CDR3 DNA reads TGTGCCAGCAGCGGTGGGACCAGCACGCATACGCAGTATTTT. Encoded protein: CASSGGTSTHTQYF.

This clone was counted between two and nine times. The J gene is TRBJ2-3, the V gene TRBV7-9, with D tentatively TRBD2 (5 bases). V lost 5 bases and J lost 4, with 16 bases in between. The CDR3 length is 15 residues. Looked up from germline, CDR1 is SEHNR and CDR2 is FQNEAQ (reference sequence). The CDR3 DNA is TGTGCCAGCAGCCAAGCCGAGGGAGAGGCAGATACGCAGTATTTT. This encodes CASSQAEGEADTQYF.

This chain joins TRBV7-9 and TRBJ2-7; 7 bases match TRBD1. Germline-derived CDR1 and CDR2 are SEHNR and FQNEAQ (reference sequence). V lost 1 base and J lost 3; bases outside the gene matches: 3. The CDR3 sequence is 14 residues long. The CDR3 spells CASSLEQGSYEQYF. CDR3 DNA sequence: TGTGCCAGCAGCTTAGAACAGGGGAGCTACGAGCAGTACTTC.

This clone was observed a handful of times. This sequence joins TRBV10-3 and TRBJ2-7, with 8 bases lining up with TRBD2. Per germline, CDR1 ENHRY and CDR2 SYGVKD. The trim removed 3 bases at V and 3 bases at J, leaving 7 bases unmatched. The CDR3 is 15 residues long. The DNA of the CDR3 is TGTGCCATCAGTGACCGCCGGGAGGGGCACTACGAGCAGTACTTC. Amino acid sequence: CAISDRREGHYEQYF.

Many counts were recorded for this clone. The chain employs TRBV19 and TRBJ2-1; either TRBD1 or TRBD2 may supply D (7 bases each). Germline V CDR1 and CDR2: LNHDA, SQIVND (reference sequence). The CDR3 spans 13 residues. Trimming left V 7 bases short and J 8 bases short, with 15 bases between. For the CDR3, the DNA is TGTGCCAGTACATCGACAGGGAGGGATGAGCAGTTCTTC. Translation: CASTSTGRDEQFF.

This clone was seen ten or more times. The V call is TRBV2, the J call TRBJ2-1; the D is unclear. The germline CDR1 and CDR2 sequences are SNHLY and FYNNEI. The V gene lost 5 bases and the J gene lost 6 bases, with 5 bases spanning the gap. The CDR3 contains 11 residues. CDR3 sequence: CASSRFNEQFF. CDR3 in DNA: TGTGCCAGCAGTCGGTTCAATGAGCAGTTCTTC.

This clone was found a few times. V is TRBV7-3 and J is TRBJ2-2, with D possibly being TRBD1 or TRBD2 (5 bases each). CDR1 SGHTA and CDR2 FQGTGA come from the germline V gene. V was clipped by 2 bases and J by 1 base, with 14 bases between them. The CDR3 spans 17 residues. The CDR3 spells CASSLGTGHGNTGELFF. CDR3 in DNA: TGTGCCAGCAGCTTAGGGACGGGCCACGGGAACACCGGGGAGCTGTTTTTT.

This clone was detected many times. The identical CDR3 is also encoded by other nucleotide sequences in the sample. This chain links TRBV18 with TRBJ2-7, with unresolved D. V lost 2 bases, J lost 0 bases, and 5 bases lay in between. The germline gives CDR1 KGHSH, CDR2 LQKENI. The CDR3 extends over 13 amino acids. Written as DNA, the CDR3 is TGTGCCAGCTCACCAGGGATCTCCTACGAGCAGTACTTC. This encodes CASSPGISYEQYF.

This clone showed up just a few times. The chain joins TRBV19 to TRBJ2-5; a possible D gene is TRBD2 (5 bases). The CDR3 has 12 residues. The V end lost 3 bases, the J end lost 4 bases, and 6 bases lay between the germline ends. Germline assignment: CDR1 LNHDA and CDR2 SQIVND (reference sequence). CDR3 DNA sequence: TGTGCCAGTAGTATCCGGGGAGAGACCCAGTACTTC. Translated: CASSIRGETQYF.

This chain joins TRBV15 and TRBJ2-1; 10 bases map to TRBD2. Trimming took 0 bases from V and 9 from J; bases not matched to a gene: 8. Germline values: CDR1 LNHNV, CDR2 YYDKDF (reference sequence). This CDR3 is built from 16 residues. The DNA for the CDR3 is TGTGCCACCAGCAGAGATGCAGCGGGAGGGCTTGCTGAGCAGTTCTTC. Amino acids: CATSRDAAGGLAEQFF.

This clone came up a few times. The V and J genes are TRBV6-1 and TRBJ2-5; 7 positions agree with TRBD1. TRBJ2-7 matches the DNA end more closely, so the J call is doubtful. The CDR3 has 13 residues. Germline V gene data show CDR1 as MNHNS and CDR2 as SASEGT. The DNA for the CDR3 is TGTGCCAGCAGATCGGGACAGAACTACGAGCAGTACTTC. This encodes CASRSGQNYEQYF.

CDR3 region: CATAPGLAGRTGELFF. The CDR3 bases are TGTGCCACCGCCCCAGGACTAGCGGGAAGAACCGGGGAGCTGTTTTTT. J is TRBJ2-2 and V is TRBV15, with TRBD2 matching over 12 bases. This CDR3 spans 16 amino acids. V trimming: 8 bases; J trimming: 5 bases; junction bases outside the gene matches: 9. In germline, CDR1 is LNHNV, CDR2 YYDKDF (reference sequence).

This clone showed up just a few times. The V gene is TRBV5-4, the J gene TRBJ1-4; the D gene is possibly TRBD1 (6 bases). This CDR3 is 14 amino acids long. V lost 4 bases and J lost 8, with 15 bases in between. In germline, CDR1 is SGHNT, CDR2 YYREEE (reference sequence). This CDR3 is CASSSNRVGEKLFF. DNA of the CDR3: TGTGCCAGCAGCAGTAACAGGGTTGGGGAAAAACTGTTTTTT.

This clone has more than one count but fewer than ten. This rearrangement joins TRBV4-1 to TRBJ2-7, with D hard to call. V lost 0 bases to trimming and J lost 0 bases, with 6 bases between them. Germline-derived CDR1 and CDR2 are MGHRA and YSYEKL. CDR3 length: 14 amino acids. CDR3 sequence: CASSQDPSSYEQYF. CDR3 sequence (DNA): TGCGCCAGCAGCCAAGATCCATCCTCCTACGAGCAGTACTTC.

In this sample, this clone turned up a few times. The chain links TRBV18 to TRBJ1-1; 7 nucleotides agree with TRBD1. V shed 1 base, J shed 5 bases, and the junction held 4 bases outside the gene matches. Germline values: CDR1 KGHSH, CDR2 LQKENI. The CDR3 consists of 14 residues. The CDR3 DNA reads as TGTGCCAGCTCACCACAAGGGACAGAGACTGAAGCTTTCTTT. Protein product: CASSPQGTETEAFF. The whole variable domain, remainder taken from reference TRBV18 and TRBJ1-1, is NAGVMQNPRHLVRRRGQEARLRCSPMKGHSHVYWYRQLPEEGLKFMVYLQKENIIDESGMPKERFSAEFPKEGPSILRIQQVVRGDSAAYFCASSPQGTETEAFFGQGTRLTVV.

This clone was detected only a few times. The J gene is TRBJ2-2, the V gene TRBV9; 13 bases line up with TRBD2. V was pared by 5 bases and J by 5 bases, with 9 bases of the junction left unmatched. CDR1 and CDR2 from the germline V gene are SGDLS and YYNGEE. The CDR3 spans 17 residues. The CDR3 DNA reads TGTGCCAGCAGTAGGACTAGCGGGAGAGTTAAGACCGGGGAGCTGTTTTTT. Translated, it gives CASSRTSGRVKTGELFF.

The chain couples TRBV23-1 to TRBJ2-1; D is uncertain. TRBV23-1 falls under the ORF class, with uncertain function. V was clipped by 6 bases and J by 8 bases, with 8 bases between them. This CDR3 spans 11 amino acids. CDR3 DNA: TGCGCCAGCAGCCGTTCGCATGAGCAGTTCTTC. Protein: CASSRSHEQFF.

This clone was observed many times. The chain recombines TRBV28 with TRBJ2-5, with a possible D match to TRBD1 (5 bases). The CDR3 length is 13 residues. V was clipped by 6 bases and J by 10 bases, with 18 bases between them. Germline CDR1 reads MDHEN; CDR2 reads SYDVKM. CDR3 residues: CASRIPTAGHQYF. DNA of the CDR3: TGTGCCAGCAGGATACCCACCGCCGGACACCAGTACTTC. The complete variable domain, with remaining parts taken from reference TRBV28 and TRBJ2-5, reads DVKVTQSSRYLVKRTGEKVFLECVQDMDHENMFWYRQDPGLGLRLIYFSYDVKMKEKGDIPEGYSVSREKKERFSLILESASTNQTSMYLCASRIPTAGHQYFGPGTRLLVL.

The CDR3 DNA is TGTGCCAGCAGTTCCGGGACAATAGTAAGCTTCTTC. It is translated as CASSSGTIVSFF. The chain recombines TRBV6-5 with TRBJ2-1; tentative D call: TRBD1 (6 bases). The CDR3 runs 12 residues. The V and J ends lost 4 bases and 16 bases respectively, with 17 bases between them. The germline CDR1 and CDR2 sequences are MNHEY and SVGAGI.

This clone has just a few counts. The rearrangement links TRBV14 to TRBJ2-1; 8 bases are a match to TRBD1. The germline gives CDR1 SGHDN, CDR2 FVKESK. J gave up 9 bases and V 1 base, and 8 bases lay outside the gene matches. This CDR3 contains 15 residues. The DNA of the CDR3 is TGTGCCAGCAGCCAAGCCCCGGGACAGGCTATTGAGCAGTTCTTC. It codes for CASSQAPGQAIEQFF.